The clone carrying this T cell receptor beta chain has only a few counts. The antigen is undetermined. Every sample yielded at least 7 million isolated PBMCs. The CDR3 is 12 amino acids. The germline V gene has CDR1 LGHNA and CDR2 YSLEER. V was clipped by 2 bases and J by 8 bases, with 6 bases between them. This sample is part of a study of blood T cells in healthy people across ages. Overall study results and limits: Older age went with lower TCR beta diversity per million T cells, in a roughly linear way. Any conclusive comparison of naive versus antigen-experienced cells was prevented by using unsorted PBMCs.

Then a second PCR, running roughly 6 to 11 cycles, was carried out with a sample-barcoded 5' primer and a J-beta primer mix. Researchers report that each sample yielded at least 2.5 million CDR3-containing paired-end reads. TCRdb re-derived calls from the 5' RACE reads in MiXCR, one entry per CDR3 protein. The profile shows 1.5 million to 2 million distinct CDR3 sequences, around half of them singletons. The sequence came from a middle-aged woman in good health. The chain recombines TRBV4-3 with TRBJ2-2; D is uncertain. Sequences were obtained from blood. The CDR3 region is CASSQRPGELFF. The CDR3 coding sequence is TGCGCCAGCAGCCAACGGCCTGGGGAGCTGTTTTTT.